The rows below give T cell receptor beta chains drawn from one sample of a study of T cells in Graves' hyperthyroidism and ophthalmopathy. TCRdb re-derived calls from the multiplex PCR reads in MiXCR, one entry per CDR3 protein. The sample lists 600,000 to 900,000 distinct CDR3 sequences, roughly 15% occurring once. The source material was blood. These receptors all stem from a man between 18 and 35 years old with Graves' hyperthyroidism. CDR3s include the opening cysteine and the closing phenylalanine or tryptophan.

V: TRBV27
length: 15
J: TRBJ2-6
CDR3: CASSAYRAGANVLTF

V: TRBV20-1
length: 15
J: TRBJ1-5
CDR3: CSARYPGAGNQPQHF

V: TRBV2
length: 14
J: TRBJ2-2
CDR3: CARGGTMNTGELFF

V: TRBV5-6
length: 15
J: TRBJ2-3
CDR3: CASSLGVSEADTQYF

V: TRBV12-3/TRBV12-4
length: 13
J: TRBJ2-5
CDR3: CASTRDSSETQYF

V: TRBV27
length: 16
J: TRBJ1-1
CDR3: CASSLWSGGRGSEAFF

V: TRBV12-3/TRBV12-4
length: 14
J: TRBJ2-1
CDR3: CASSYSGRASEQFF

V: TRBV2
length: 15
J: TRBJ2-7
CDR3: CASIRTGQGSYEQYF

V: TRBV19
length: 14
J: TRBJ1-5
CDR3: CASSIWDPNQPQHF

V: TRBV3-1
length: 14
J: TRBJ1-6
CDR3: CASSQTWGNSPLHF

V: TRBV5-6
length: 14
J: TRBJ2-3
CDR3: CASTLSRREDTQYF

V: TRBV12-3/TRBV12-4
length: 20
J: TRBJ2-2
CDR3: CASTHLPGLHLPLFTGELFF

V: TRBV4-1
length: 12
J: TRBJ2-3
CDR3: CASSQQGRTQYF

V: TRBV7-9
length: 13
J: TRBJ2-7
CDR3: CASSLDGTYEQYF

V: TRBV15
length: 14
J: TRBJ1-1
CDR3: CATSRDQKDTEAFF

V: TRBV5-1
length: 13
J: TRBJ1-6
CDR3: CASRRGEQGPLHF

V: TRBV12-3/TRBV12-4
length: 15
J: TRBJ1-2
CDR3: CASSSSPLRSYGYTF

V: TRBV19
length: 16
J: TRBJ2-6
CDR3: CASSWDSVSGANVLTF

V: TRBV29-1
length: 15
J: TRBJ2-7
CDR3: CSGITSSGISYEQYF

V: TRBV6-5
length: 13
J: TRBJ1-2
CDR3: CASSFGLGSGYTF

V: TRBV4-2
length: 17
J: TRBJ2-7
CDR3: CASSQGDRLAGGVEQYF

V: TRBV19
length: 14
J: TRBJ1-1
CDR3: CASTRGVRNTEAFF

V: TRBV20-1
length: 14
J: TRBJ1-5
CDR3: CSARPLDLNQPQHF

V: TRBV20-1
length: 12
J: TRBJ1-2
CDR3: CSVKPQNYGYTF

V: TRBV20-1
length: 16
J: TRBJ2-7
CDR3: CSARSATGVGAYEQYF

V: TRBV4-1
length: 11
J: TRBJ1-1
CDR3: CASGQGREAFF

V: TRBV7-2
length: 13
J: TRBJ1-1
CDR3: CASSLPQNTEAFF

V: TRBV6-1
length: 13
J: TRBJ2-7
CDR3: CASSSAPGYEQYF

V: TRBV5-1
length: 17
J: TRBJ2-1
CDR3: CASSPLTSQEDYNEQFF

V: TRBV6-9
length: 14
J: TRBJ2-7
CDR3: CASSLTANSYEQYF

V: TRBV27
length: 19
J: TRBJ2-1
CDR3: CASSSPGTSGRTSYNEQFF

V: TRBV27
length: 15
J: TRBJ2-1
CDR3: CASSSWESSYNEQFF

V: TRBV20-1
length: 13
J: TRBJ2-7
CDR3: CSASSPVAYEQYF

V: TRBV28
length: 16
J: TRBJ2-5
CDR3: CASSRLGRGLQETQYF

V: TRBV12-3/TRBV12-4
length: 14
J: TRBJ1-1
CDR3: CASSPSWGSAEAFF

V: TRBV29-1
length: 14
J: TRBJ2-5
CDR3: CSVVPGGIQETQYF

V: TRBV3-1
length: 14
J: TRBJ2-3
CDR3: CASSQESRSDTQYF

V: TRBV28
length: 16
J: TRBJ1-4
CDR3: CASSPGTGATNEKLFF

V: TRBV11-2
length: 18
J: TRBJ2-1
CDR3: CASSLSTPAGYVSNEQFF

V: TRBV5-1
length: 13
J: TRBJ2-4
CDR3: CASSLGTENIQYF

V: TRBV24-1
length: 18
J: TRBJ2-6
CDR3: CATSDPGTGTAGANVLTF

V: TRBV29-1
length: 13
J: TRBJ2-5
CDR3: CSAEDRRKGAQYF

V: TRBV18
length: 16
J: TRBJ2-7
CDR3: CASSPSTSGNVNEQYF

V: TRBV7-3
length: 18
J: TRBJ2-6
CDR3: CASSLRSRTVSGANVLTF

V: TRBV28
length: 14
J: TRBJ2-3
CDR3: CASTPSGETDTQYF

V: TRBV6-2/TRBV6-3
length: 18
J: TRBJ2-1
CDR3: CASIRQGAFTSGYNEQFF

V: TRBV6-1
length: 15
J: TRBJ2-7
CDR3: CASCDRAGGLYEQYF

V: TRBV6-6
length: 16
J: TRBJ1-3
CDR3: CASSYEKPSSGNTIYF

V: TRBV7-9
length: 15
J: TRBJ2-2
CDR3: CASTHSESNTGELFF

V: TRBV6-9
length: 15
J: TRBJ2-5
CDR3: CASSYDLAGGETQYF

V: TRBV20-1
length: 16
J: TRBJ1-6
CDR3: CSASPGGAYYNSPLHF

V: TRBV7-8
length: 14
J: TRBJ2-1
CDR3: CASSISGTYNEQFF

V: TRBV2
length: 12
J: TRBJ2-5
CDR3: CASSEWQETQYF

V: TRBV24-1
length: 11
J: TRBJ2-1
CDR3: CATRGFNEQFF

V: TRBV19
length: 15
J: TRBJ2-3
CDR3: CASSIDIGSTDTQYF

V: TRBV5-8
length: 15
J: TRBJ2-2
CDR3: CASSSTDSGMGELFF

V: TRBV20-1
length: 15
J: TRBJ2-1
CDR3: CSAWTAQTSYNEQFF

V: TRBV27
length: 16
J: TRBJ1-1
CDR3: CASSLLPGQGNTEAFF